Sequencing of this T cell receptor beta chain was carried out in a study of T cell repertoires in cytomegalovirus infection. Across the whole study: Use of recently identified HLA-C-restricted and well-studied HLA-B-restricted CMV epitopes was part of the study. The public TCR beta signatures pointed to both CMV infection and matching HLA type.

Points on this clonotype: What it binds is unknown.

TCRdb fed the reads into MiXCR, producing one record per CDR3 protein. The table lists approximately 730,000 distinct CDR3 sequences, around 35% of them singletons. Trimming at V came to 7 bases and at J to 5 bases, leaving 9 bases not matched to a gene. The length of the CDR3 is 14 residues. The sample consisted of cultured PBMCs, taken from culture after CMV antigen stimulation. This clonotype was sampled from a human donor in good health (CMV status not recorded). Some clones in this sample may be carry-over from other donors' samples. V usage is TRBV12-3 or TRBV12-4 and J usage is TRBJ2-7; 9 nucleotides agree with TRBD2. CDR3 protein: CASTNLAGMNEQYF. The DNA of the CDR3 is TGTGCCAGCACCAATCTAGCGGGGATGAACGAGCAGTACTTC.